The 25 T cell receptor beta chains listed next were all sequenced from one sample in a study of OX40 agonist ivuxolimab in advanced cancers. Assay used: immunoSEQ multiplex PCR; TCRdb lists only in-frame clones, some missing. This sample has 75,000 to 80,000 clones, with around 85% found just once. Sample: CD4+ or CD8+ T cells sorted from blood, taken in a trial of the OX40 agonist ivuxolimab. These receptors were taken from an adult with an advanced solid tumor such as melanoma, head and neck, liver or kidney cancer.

In DNA, the CDR3 is TGTGCCAGCAGTGAAACGGACAGACAATTTAGAGGGGGCTACACCTTC. This sequence encodes CASSETDRQFRGGYTF. This rearrangement joins TRBV6-1 to TRBJ1-2, with a possible D match to TRBD1 (6 bases). Looked up from germline, CDR1 is MNHNS and CDR2 is SASEGT. This CDR3 is built from 16 residues. Trimming left V 2 bases short and J 8 bases short, with 21 bases between.

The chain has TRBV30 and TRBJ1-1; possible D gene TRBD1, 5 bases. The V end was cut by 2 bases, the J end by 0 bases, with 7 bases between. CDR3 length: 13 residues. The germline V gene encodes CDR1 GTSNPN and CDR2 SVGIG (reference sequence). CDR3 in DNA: TGTGCCTGGAGTCGGGGGTTGAACACTGAAGCTTTCTTT. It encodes CAWSRGLNTEAFF.

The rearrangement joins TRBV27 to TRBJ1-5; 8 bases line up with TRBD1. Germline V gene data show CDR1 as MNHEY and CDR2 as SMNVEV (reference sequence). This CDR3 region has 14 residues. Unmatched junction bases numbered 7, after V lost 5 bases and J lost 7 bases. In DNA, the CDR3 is TGTGCCAGCAGTCCCCAGGGGGCAGGGCAGCCCCAGCATTTT. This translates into CASSPQGAGQPQHF.

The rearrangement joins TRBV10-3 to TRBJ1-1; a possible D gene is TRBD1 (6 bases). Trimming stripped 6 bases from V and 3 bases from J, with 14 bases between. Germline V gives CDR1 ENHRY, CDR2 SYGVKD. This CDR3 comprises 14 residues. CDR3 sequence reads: CAISEPDRYTEAFF. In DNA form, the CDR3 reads TGTGCCATCAGCGAGCCGGACAGATACACTGAAGCTTTCTTT.

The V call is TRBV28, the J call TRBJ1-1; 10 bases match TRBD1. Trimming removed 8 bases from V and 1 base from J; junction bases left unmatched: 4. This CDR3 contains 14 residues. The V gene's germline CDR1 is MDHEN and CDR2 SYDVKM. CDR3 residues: CASGGQGRNTEAFF. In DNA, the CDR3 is TGTGCCAGCGGGGGACAGGGGCGGAACACTGAAGCTTTCTTT. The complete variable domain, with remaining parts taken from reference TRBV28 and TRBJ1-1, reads DVKVTQSSRYLVKRTGEKVFLECVQDMDHENMFWYRQDPGLGLRLIYFSYDVKMKEKGDIPEGYSVSREKKERFSLILESASTNQTSMYLCASGGQGRNTEAFFGQGTRLTVV.

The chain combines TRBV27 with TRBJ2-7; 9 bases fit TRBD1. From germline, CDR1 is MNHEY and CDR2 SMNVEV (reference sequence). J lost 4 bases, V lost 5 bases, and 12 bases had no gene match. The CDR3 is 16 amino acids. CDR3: CASSPNRDRVTYEQYF. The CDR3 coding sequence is TGTGCCAGCAGTCCTAACCGGGACAGGGTGACATACGAGCAGTACTTC.

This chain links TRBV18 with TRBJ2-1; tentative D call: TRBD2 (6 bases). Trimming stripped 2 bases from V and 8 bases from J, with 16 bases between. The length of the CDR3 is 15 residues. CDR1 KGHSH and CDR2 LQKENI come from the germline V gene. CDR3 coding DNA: TGTGCCAGCTCACCAATGACTAGTTCTGTGCATGAGCAGTTCTTC. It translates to CASSPMTSSVHEQFF.

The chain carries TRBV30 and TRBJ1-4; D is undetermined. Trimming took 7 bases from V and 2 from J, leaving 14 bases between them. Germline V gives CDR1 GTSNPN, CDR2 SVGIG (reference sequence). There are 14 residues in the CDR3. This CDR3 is CASREMGTNEKLFF. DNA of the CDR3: TGTGCCTCTCGGGAAATGGGGACTAATGAAAAACTGTTTTTT.

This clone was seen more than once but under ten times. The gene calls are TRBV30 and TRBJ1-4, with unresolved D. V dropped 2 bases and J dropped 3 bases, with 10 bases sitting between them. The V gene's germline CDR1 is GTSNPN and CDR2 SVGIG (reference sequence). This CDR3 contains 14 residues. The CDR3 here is CAWSLGRSNEKLFF. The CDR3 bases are TGTGCCTGGAGTCTAGGTCGGTCTAATGAAAAACTGTTTTTT.

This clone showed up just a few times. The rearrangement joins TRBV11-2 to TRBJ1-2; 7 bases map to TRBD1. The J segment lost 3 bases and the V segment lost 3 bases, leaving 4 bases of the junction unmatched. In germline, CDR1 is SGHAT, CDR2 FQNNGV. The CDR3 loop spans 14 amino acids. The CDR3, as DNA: TGTGCCAGCAGCTTTAATACAGGGGACTATGGCTACACCTTC. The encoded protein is CASSFNTGDYGYTF.

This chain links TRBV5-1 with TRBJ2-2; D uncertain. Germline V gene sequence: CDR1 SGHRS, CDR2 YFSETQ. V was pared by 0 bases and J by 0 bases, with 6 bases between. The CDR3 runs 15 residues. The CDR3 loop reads CASSLGQTNTGELFF. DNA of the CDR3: TGCGCCAGCAGCTTGGGACAAACGAACACCGGGGAGCTGTTTTTT.

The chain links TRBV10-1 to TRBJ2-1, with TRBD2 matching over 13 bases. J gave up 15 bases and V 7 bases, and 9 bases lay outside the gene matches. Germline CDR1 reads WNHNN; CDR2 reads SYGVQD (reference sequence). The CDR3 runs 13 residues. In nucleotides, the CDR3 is TGCGCCAGCACCGTACTAGCGGGAGGGCACCCGTTCTTC. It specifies CASTVLAGGHPFF.

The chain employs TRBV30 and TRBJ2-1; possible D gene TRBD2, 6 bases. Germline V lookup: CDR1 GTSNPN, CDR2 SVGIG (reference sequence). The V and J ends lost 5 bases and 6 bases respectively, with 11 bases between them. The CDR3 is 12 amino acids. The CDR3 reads CAWGAGFNEQFF. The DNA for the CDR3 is TGTGCCTGGGGGGCGGGGTTCAATGAGCAGTTCTTC. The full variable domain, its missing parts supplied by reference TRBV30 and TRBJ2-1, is SQTIHQWPATLVQPVGSPLSLECTVEGTSNPNLYWYRQAAGRGLQLLFYSVGIGQISSEVPQNLSASRPQDRQFILSSKKLLLSDSGFYLCAWGAGFNEQFFGPGTRLTVL.

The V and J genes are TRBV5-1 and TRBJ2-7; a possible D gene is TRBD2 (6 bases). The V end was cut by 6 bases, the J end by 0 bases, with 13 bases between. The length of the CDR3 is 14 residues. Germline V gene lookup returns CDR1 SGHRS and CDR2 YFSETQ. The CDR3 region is CASTAAAGSYEQYF. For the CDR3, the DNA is TGCGCCAGCACAGCGGCAGCGGGCTCCTACGAGCAGTACTTC.

Here the CDR3 DNA reads TGTGCCAGCAGCTCAAGGGCAGGGATCTACGAGCAGTACTTC. This sequence encodes CASSSRAGIYEQYF. This rearrangement joins TRBV7-6 to TRBJ2-7; possible D gene TRBD1, 5 bases. Germline CDR1 is SGHVS and CDR2 is FNYEAQ. Trimming left V 4 bases short and J 3 bases short, with 13 bases between. The CDR3 length is 14 residues.

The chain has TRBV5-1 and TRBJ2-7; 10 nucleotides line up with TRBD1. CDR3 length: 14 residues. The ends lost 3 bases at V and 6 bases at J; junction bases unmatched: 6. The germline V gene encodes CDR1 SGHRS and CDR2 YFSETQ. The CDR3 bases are TGCGCCAGCAGCTCGGACAGGGGGTTTGGCGAGCAGTACTTC. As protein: CASSSDRGFGEQYF.

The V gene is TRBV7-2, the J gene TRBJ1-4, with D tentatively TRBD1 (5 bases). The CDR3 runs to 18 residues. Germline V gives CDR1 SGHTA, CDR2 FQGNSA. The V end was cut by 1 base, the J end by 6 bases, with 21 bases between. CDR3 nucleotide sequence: TGTGCCAGCAGCTTAGTTCACCGCAGTTGGGGCCACGATGAAAAACTGTTTTTT. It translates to CASSLVHRSWGHDEKLFF.

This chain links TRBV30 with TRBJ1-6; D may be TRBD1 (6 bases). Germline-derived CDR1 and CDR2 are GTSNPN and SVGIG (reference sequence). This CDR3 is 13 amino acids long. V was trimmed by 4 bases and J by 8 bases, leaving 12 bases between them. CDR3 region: CAWTATGDSPLHF. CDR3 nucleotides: TGTGCCTGGACCGCGACAGGAGATTCACCCCTCCACTTT.

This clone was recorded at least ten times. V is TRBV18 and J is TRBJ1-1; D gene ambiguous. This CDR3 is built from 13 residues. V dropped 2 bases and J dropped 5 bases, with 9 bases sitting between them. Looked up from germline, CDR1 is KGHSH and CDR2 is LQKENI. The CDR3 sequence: CASSPTDGTEAFF. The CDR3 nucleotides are TGTGCCAGCTCACCAACCGACGGGACTGAAGCTTTCTTT.

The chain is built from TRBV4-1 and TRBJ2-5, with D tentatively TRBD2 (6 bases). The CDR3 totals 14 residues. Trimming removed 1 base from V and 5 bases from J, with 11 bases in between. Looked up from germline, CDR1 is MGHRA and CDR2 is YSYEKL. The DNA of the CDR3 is TGCGCCAGCAGCCAAGCTCCTAGCGATGAGACCCAGTACTTC. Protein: CASSQAPSDETQYF.

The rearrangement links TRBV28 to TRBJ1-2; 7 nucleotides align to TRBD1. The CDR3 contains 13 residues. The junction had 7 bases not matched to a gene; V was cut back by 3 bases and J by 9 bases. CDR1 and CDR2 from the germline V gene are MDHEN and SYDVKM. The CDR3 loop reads CASSLGQSISYTF. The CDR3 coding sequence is TGTGCCAGCAGTTTGGGACAGTCTATAAGCTACACCTTC.

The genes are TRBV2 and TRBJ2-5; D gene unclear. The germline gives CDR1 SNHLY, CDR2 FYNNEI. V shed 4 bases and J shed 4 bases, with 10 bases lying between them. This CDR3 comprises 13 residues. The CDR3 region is CASSGEIGETQYF. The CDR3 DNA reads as TGTGCCAGCAGTGGAGAGATAGGAGAGACCCAGTACTTC.

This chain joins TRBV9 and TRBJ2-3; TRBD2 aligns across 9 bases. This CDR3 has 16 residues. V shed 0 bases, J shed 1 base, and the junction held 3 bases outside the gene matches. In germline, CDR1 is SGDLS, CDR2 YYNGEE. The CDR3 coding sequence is TGTGCCAGCAGCGTAGCCCCTAGCGGGGGCACAGATACGCAGTATTTT. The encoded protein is CASSVAPSGGTDTQYF.

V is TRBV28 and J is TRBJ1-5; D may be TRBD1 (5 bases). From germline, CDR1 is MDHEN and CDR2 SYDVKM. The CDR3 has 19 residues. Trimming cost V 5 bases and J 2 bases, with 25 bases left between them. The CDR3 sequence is CASSPMPLTDLKGNQPQHF. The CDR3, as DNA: TGTGCCAGCAGTCCCATGCCGCTGACAGACTTAAAGGGCAATCAGCCCCAGCATTTT. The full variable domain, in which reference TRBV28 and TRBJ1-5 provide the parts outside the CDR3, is DVKVTQSSRYLVKRTGEKVFLECVQDMDHENMFWYRQDPGLGLRLIYFSYDVKMKEKGDIPEGYSVSREKKERFSLILESASTNQTSMYLCASSPMPLTDLKGNQPQHFGDGTRLSIL.

The DNA of the CDR3 is TGTGCCAGCAGTTATATAGGGGAGACCCAGTACTTC. Translation: CASSYIGETQYF. This chain connects TRBV27 to TRBJ2-5; D unresolved. CDR1 MNHEY and CDR2 SMNVEV come from the germline V gene (reference sequence). The CDR3 sequence is 12 residues long. V was shortened by 4 bases and J by 5 bases, with 8 bases between the two germline ends.